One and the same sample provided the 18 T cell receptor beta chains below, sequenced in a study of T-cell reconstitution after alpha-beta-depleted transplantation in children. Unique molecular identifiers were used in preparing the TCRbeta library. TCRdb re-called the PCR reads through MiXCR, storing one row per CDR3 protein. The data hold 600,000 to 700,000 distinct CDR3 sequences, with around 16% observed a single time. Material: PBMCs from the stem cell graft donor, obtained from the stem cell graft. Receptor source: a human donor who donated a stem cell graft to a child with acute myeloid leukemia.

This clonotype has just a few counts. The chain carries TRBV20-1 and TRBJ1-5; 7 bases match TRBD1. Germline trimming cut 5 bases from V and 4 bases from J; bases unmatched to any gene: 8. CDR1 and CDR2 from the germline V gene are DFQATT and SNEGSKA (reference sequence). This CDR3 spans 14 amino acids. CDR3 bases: TGCAGTGCTGAGGAGACAGGGATTAATCAGCCCCAGCATTTT. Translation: CSAEETGINQPQHF.

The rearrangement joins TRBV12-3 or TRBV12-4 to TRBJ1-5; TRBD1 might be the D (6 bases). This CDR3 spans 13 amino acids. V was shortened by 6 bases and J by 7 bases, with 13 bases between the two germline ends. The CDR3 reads CASRGGARQPQHF. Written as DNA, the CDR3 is TGTGCCAGCAGGGGGGGGGCAAGGCAGCCCCAGCATTTT.

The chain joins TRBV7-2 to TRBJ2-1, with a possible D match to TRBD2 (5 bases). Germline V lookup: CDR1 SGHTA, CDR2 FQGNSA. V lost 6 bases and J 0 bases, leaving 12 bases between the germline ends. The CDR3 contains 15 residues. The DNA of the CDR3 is TGTGCCAGCAGAATAGCGTCAAGCTCCTACAATGAGCAGTTCTTC. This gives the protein CASRIASSSYNEQFF. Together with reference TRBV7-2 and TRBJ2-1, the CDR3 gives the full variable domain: GAGVSQSPSNKVTEKGKDVELRCDPISGHTALYWYRQSLGQGLEFLIYFQGNSAPDKSGLPSDRFSAERTGGSVSTLTIQRTQQEDSAVYLCASRIASSSYNEQFFGPGTRLTVL.

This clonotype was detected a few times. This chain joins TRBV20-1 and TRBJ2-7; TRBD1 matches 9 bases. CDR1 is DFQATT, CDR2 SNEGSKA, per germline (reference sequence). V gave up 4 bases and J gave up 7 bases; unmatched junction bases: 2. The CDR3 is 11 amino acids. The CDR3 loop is CSAIGQGEQYV. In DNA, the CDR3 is TGCAGTGCTATAGGACAGGGGGAGCAGTACGTC.

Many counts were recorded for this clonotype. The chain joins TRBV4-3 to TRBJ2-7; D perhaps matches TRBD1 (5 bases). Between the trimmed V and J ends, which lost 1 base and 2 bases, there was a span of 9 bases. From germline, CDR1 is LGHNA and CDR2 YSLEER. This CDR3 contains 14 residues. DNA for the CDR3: TGCGCCAGCAGCCAAGGTACCAGGGCCTACGAGCAGTACTTC. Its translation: CASSQGTRAYEQYF.

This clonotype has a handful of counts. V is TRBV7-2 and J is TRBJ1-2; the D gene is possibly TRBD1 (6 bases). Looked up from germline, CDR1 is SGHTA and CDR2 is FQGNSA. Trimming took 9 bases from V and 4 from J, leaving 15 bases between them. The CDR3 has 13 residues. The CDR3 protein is CASGRGARYGYTF. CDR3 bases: TGTGCCAGTGGGAGGGGGGCCCGCTATGGCTACACCTTC. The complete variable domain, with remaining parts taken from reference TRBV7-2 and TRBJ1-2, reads GAGVSQSPSNKVTEKGKDVELRCDPISGHTALYWYRQSLGQGLEFLIYFQGNSAPDKSGLPSDRFSAERTGGSVSTLTIQRTQQEDSAVYLCASGRGARYGYTFGSGTRLTVV.

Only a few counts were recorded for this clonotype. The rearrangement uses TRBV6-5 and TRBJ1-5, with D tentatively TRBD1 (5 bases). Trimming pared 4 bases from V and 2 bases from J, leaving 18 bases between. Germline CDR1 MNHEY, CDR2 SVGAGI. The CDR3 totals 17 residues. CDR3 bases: TGTGCCAGCAGTTCCCCTCTTAACCAGGGTGGCAATCAGCCCCAGCATTTT. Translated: CASSSPLNQGGNQPQHF.

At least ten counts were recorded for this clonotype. This CDR3 reads CASSLTPLGGRSTYNSPLHF. CDR3 coding DNA: TGTGCCAGCAGTCTCACCCCTCTCGGGGGTAGGTCAACCTATAATTCACCCCTCCACTTT. This rearrangement joins TRBV6-2 or TRBV6-3 to TRBJ1-6; maybe TRBD1 (5 bases). The CDR3 is made up of 20 amino acids. CDR1 and CDR2 (germline): MNHEY, SVGEGT. Trimming took off 5 bases at V and 2 bases at J, with 25 bases between the two ends.

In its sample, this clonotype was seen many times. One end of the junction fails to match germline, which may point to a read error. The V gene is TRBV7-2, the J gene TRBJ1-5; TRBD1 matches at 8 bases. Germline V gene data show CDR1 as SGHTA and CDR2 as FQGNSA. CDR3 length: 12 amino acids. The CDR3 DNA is TGTGCCAGCACCCACGGGACAGGACCTTTGGATTTT. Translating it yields CASTHGTGPLDF.

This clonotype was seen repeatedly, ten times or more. In DNA form, the CDR3 reads TGCAGCCAGCGGAGTGCCTACAATGAGCAGTTCTTC. This encodes CSQRSAYNEQFF. The chain uses TRBV20-1 and TRBJ2-1; D is perhaps TRBD2 (5 bases). Germline V lookup: CDR1 DFQATT, CDR2 SNEGSKA (reference sequence). This CDR3 has 12 residues.

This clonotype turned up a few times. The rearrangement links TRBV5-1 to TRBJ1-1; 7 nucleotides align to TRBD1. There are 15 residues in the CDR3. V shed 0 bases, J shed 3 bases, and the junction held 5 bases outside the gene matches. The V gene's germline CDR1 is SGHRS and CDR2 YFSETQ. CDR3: CASSLVRDRHTEAFF. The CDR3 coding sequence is TGCGCCAGCAGCTTGGTACGGGACAGACACACTGAAGCTTTCTTT.

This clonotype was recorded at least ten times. DNA for the CDR3: TGCAGTGCTATCCTTAGCGGGTCGACCTCCTACGAGCAGTACGTC. This translates into CSAILSGSTSYEQYV. V is TRBV20-1 and J is TRBJ2-7, with TRBD2 matching over 7 bases. CDR3 length: 15 residues. Germline V gene lookup returns CDR1 DFQATT and CDR2 SNEGSKA (reference sequence). Trimming removed 4 bases from V and 0 bases from J; junction bases left unmatched: 9.

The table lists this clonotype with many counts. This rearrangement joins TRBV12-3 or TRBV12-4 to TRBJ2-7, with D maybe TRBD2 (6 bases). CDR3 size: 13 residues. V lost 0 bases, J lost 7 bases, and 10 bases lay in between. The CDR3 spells CASSLAGGREQYV. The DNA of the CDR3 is TGTGCCAGCAGTTTAGCGGGGGGTAGAGAGCAGTACGTC.

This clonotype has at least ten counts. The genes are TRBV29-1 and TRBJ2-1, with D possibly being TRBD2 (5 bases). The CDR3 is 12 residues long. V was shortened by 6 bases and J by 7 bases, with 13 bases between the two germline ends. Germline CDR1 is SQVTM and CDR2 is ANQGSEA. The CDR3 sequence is CSVAETGNEQFF. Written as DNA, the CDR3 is TGCAGCGTAGCAGAGACGGGAAATGAGCAGTTCTTC.

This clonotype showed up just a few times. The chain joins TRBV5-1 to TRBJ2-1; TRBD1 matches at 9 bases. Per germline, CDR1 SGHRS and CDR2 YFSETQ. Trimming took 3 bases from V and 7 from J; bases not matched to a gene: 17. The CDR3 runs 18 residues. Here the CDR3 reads CASSYRDRELLGANEQFF. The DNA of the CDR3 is TGCGCCAGCAGCTACCGGGACAGGGAGCTACTAGGGGCTAATGAGCAGTTCTTC.

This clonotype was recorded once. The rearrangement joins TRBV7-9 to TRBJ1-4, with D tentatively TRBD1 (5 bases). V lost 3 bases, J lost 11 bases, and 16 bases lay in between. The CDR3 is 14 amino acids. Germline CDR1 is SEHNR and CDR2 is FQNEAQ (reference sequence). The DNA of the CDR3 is TGTGCCAGCAGCTTTTTTACAGGCGATGGGAAACTGTTTTTT. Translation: CASSFFTGDGKLFF.

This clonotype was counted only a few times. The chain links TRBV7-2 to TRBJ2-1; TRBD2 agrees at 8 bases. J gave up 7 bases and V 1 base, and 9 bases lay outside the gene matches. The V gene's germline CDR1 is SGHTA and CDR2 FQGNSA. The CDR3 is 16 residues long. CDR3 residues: CASSLEGGGPYNEQFF. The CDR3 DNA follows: TGTGCCAGCAGCTTAGAAGGCGGGGGGCCGTATAATGAGCAGTTCTTC.

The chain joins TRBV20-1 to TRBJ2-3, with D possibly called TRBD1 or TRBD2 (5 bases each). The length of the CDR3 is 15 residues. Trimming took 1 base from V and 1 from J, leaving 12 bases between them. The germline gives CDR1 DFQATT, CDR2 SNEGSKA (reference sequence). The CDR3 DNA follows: TGCAGTGCTAGAGGGGGGAACGGTGGCACAGATACGCAGTATTTT. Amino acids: CSARGGNGGTDTQYF.